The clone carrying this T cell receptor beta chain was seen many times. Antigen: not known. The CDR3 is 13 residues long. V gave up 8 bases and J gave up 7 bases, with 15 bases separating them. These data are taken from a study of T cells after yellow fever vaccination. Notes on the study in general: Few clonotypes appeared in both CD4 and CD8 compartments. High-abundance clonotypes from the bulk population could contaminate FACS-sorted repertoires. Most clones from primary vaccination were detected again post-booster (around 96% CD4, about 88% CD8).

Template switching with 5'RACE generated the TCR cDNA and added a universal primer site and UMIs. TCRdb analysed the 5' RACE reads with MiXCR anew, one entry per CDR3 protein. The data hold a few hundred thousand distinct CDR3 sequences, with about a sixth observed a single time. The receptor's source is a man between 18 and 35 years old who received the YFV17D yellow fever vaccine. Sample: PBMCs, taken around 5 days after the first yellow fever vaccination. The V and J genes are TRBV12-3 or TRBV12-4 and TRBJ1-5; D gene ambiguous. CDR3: CASRRSAGQPQHF. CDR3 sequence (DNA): TGTGCCAGCCGCCGGTCCGCCGGACAGCCCCAGCATTTT.